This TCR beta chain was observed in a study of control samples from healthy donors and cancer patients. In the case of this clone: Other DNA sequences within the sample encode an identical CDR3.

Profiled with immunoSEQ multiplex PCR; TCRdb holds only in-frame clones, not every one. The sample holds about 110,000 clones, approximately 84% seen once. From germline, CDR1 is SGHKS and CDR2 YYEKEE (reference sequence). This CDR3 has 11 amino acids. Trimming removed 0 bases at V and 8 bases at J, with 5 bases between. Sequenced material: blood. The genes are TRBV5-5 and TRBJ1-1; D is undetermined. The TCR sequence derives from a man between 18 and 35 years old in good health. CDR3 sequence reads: CASSLVEEAFF. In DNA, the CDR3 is TGTGCCAGCAGCTTGGTCGAGGAAGCTTTCTTT.